This T cell receptor beta chain was observed in a study of T cells in Graves' hyperthyroidism and ophthalmopathy. Researchers took RNA transcripts and amplified the TCR beta CDR3 regions from them. Carried out on the TCR CDR3, a first-round RT-PCR used the HTBI primer set. MiXCR was run by TCRdb on the multiplex PCR reads, yielding one entry per CDR3 protein. This sample has 340,000 or so distinct CDR3 sequences; roughly 23% occur once, and the top ten carry 50% to 65%. Trimming at V came to 0 bases and at J to 5 bases, leaving 2 bases not matched to a gene. The CDR3 is 15 amino acids. CDR1 and CDR2 from the germline V gene are SGDLS and YYNGEE. Graves' hyperthyroidism is called stable when ophthalmopathy does not progress within 18 months. Aged 18 to 65, the patients had hyperthyroidism that was newly diagnosed and had lasted under 2 months. Each diagnosis drew on symptoms, thyroxine, TRAb, thyroid ultrasound and orbital computed tomography findings.

The clonotype originates from a woman aged 45-59 years with Graves' hyperthyroidism. The rearrangement uses TRBV9 and TRBJ2-5, with 12 bases that match TRBD2. Sequenced material: blood. CDR3 DNA: TGTGCCAGCAGCGTAGCTACTAGCGGGAGGGAGACCCAGTACTTC. Translated, it gives CASSVATSGRETQYF.